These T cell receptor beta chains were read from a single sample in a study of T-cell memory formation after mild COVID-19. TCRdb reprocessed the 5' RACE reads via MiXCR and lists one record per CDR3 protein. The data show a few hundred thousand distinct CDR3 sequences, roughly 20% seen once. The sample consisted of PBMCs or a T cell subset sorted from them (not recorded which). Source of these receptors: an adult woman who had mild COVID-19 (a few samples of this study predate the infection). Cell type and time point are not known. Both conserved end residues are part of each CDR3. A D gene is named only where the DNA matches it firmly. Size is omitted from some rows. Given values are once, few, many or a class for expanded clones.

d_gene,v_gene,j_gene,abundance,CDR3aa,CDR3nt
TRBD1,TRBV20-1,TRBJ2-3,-,CSAGTGVTDTQYF,TGCAGTGCTGGGACAGGGGTGACAGATACGCAGTATTTT
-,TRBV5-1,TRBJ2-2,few,CASRLRWIGELFF,TGCGCCAGCAGGTTAAGGTGGATCGGGGAGCTGTTTTTT
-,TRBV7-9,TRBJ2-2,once,CASSPVFWQDTTGELFF,-
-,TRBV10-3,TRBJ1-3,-,CAISGQASGNTIYF,TGTGCCATCAGTGGACAGGCCTCTGGAAACACCATATATTTT
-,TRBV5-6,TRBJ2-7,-,CASSSSGHWNSYEQYF,TGTGCCAGCAGCTCAAGCGGTCACTGGAATTCCTACGAGCAGTACTTC
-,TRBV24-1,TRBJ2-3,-,CATSDWDSTDTQYF,TGTGCCACCAGTGATTGGGACAGCACAGATACGCAGTATTTT
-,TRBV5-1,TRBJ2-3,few,CASSSEPLGGTDTQYF,TGCGCCAGCAGCTCAGAACCGCTTGGGGGCACAGATACGCAGTATTTT
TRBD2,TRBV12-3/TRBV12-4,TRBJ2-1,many,CASSFSTGTSGHNEQFF,TGTGCCAGCAGTTTCAGTACCGGGACTAGCGGACACAATGAGCAGTTCTTC
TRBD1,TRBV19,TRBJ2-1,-,CASSDGQGYNEQFF,TGTGCCAGTAGTGACGGACAGGGGTACAATGAGCAGTTCTTC
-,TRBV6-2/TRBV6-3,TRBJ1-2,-,CASSYLQDRIYGYTF,TGTGCCAGCAGTTACCTCCAGGACAGAATCTATGGCTACACCTTC